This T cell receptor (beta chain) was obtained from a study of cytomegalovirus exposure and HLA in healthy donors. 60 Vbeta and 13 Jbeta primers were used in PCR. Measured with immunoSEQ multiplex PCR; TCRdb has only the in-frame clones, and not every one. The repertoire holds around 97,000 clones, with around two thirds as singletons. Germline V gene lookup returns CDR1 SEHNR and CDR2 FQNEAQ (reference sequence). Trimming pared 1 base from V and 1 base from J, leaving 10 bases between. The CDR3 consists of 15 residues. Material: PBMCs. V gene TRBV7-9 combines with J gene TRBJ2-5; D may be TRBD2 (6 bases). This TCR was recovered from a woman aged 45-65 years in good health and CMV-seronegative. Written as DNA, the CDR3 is TGTGCCAGCAGCTTAGAGCTGGGACTCCAAGAGACCCAGTACTTC. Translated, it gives CASSLELGLQETQYF.